The 8 T cell receptor beta chains presented below share a single source sample, sequenced in a study of cytomegalovirus exposure and HLA in healthy donors. Vbeta (60) and Jbeta (13) primers were used in the PCR. The method was immunoSEQ multiplex PCR; TCRdb's version includes in-frame clones alone and lacks a portion of them. The sample comprises roughly 140,000 clones, about three quarters of which are singletons, and around an eighth rests with the top ten. Sequencing used PBMCs. The receptors shown here come from a human donor in good health.

The chain has TRBV19 and TRBJ1-3; D unclear. Germline V lookup: CDR1 LNHDA, CDR2 SQIVND (reference sequence). Trimming left V 6 bases short and J 0 bases short, with 15 bases between. This CDR3 spans 16 amino acids. CDR3 in amino acids: CASRDLQHTSGNTIYF. CDR3 bases: TGTGCCAGTAGGGACTTACAGCACACCTCTGGAAACACCATATATTTT.

V is TRBV11-3 and J is TRBJ2-7; D might be TRBD1 (6 bases). Germline V CDR1 and CDR2: SGHNT, YENEEA. V was shortened by 5 bases and J by 1 base, with 9 bases between the two germline ends. The CDR3 covers 13 residues. The CDR3 coding sequence is TGTGCCAGCAGCCAAGACAGGTCCTACGAGCAGTACTTC. Translation: CASSQDRSYEQYF.

This chain links TRBV29-1 with TRBJ2-5; 16 bases are a match to TRBD2. The CDR3 runs to 16 residues. In germline, CDR1 is SQVTM, CDR2 ANQGSEA. V gave up 0 bases and J gave up 11 bases; unmatched junction bases: 9. For the CDR3, the DNA is TGCAGCGTTGAAGACCCGGGACTAGCGGGGGGGTCTATGCAGTACTTC. It translates to CSVEDPGLAGGSMQYF.

The CDR3 nucleotides read TGCGCCAGCAGCTTGGCAGGGGCCCCTACTTGGGAGCAGTACTTC. Translated: CASSLAGAPTWEQYF. The chain is built from TRBV5-1 and TRBJ2-7, with D perhaps TRBD1 (6 bases). V dropped 0 bases and J dropped 7 bases, with 17 bases sitting between them. The CDR3 length is 15 residues. Germline V gene data show CDR1 as SGHRS and CDR2 as YFSETQ.

This rearrangement joins TRBV19 to TRBJ2-3; D is uncertain. Trimming cost V 8 bases and J 6 bases, with 15 bases left between them. The CDR3 has 13 residues. Per germline, CDR1 LNHDA and CDR2 SQIVND (reference sequence). The DNA of the CDR3 is TGTGCCAGTTCCGACCGGCAGGTCGATACGCAGTATTTT. Translation gives CASSDRQVDTQYF. Together with reference TRBV19 and TRBJ2-3, the CDR3 gives the full variable domain: DGGITQSPKYLFRKEGQNVTLSCEQNLNHDAMYWYRQDPGQGLRLIYYSQIVNDFQKGDIAEGYSVSREKKESFPLTVTSAQKNPTAFYLCASSDRQVDTQYFGPGTRLTVL.

The chain employs TRBV5-5 and TRBJ1-5; D is ambiguous. CDR1 is SGHKS, CDR2 YYEKEE, per germline (reference sequence). The CDR3 extends over 14 amino acids. Trimming pared 1 base from V and 4 bases from J, leaving 9 bases between. The CDR3 reads CASSLFWENQPQHF. DNA for the CDR3: TGTGCCAGCAGCTTGTTCTGGGAGAATCAGCCCCAGCATTTT.

This clone was observed a handful of times. The chain carries TRBV9 and TRBJ2-3; no reliable D call. The V end lost 3 bases, the J end lost 3 bases, and 11 bases lay between the germline ends. The CDR3 consists of 14 residues. The germline V gene encodes CDR1 SGDLS and CDR2 YYNGEE. CDR3 sequence (DNA): TGTGCCAGCAGCGCCCGTCTGACAACAGATACGCAGTATTTT. Its protein is CASSARLTTDTQYF.

V and J are TRBV5-1 and TRBJ2-2; TRBD2 matches at 10 bases. The germline CDR1 and CDR2 sequences are SGHRS and YFSETQ. This CDR3 spans 15 amino acids. Unmatched junction bases numbered 8, after V lost 5 bases and J lost 7 bases. CDR3 sequence reads: CASSVGLAVIGELFF. For the CDR3, the DNA is TGCGCCAGCAGTGTAGGACTAGCGGTTATCGGGGAGCTGTTTTTT.